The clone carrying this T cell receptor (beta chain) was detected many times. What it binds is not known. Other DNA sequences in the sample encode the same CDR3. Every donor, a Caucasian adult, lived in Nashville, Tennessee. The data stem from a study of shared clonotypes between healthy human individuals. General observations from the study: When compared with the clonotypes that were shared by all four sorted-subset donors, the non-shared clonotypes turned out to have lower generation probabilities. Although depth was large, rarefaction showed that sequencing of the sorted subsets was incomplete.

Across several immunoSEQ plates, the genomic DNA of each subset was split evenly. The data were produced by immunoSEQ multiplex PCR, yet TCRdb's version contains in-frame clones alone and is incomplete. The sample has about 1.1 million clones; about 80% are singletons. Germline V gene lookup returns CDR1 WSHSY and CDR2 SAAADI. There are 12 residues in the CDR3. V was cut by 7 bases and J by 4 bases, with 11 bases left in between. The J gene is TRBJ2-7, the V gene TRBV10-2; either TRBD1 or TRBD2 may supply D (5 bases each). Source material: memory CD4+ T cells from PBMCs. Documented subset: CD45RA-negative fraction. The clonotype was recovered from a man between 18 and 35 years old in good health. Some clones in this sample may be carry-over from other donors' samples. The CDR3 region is CASTEGLYEQYF. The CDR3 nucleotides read TGCGCCAGCACCGAGGGGTTGTACGAGCAGTACTTC.